Reported below is one TCR beta chain. The data stem from a study of identical twins. Each CDR3 protein is one row after TCRdb ran MiXCR on the 5' RACE reads. This table has some 1,700,000 distinct CDR3 sequences, under 35% appearing once. This CDR3 has 16 amino acids. V shed 4 bases and J shed 2 bases, with 15 bases lying between them. The germline gives CDR1 SGHNT, CDR2 YENEEA. The sequencing sample was made of cord blood. The chain carries TRBV11-3 and TRBJ2-4; a possible D gene is TRBD2 (6 bases). The clonotype was recovered from a newborn girl in good health. CDR3 loop: CASSSRGAGPKNIQYF. CDR3 coding DNA: TGTGCCAGCAGCTCGAGAGGGGCGGGACCCAAAAACATTCAGTACTTC. The full variable domain, its missing parts supplied by reference TRBV11-3 and TRBJ2-4, is EAGVVQSPRYKIIEKKQPVAFWCNPISGHNTLYWYLQNLGQGPELLIRYENEEAVDDSQLPKDRFSAERLKGVDSTLKIQPAELGDSAVYLCASSSRGAGPKNIQYFGAGTRLSVL.